These T cell receptor beta chains were read from a single sample in a study of regulatory dendritic cells for organ transplantation. The protocol was immunoSEQ multiplex PCR, while the TCRdb copy is restricted to in-frame clones and leaves out a portion. The sample lists some 11,000 clones; 75% were seen once. Which antigens these TCRs recognize remains unknown. The sequenced material came from memory CD4+ T cells from blood cultured with regulatory dendritic cells. The receptors come from a human donor in good health. Both conserved end residues are part of each CDR3. D genes are given only for firm matches. Clone size is not always given. Where it is, it says once, few, many or a class for expanded clones.

clone_size,j_call,d_call,v_call,cdr3_aa,cdr3_nt
.,TRBJ1-2,TRBD1,TRBV6-5,CASSVGQGAYGYTF,TGTGCCAGCAGTGTGGGACAGGGGGCGTATGGCTACACCTTC
.,TRBJ1-1,.,TRBV11-3,CASSSYREGPEAFF,TGTGCCAGCAGCTCCTACAGGGAAGGGCCTGAAGCTTTCTTT
.,TRBJ2-5,.,TRBV19,CASSIFSGNQETQYF,TGTGCCAGTAGTATCTTCTCAGGGAACCAAGAGACCCAGTACTTC
.,TRBJ2-2,.,TRBV9,CASSVQGGNTGELFF,TGTGCCAGCAGCGTCCAGGGGGGGAACACCGGGGAGCTGTTTTTT
few,TRBJ1-6,TRBD1,TRBV5-6,CASSLTGGLEPLHF,TGTGCCAGCAGCTTGACAGGGGGTCTGGAACCCCTCCACTTT
.,TRBJ1-1,.,TRBV18,CASSTPEFTEAFF,TGTGCCAGCTCGACCCCGGAGTTCACTGAAGCTTTCTTT
.,TRBJ1-2,.,TRBV29-1,CSAGHLYGYTF,TGCAGCGCAGGACACCTCTATGGCTACACCTTC
.,TRBJ1-6,TRBD1,TRBV19,CASSMTGQSNSPLHF,TGTGCCAGTAGTATGACGGGACAGAGTAATTCACCCCTCCACTTT
.,TRBJ2-5,.,TRBV10-2,CASSVRGKETQYF,TGCGCCAGCAGTGTGCGGGGAAAAGAGACCCAGTACTTC
.,TRBJ2-7,.,TRBV11-3,CASSGGAVYEQYF,TGTGCCAGCAGCGGCGGGGCAGTTTACGAGCAGTACTTC
once,TRBJ2-7,.,TRBV10-3,CATTGSSYEQYF,TGTGCCACCACAGGGAGCTCCTACGAGCAGTACTTC
.,TRBJ1-2,TRBD1,TRBV11-3,CASSPGQGAYGYTF,TGTGCCAGCAGCCCGGGACAGGGGGCCTATGGCTACACCTTC
.,TRBJ1-1,TRBD1,TRBV5-1,CASSLGGTGGQLGEAFF,TGCGCCAGCAGCTTGGGCGGGACAGGGGGACAATTAGGTGAAGCTTTCTTT
.,TRBJ2-1,TRBD2,TRBV5-1,CASSYLAGGRGEQFF,TGCGCCAGCTCCTACCTAGCGGGGGGGCGAGGTGAGCAGTTCTTC
.,TRBJ2-5,.,TRBV19,CASSIGGGSETQYF,TGTGCCAGTAGTATCGGAGGGGGCTCAGAGACCCAGTACTTC
few,TRBJ1-4,.,TRBV10-3,CAISSGAATNEKLFF,TGTGCCATCAGCTCAGGCGCTGCAACTAATGAAAAACTGTTTTTT
.,TRBJ1-2,.,TRBV2,CASSPPGSNRLANYGYTF,TGTGCCAGCAGTCCCCCGGGTTCCAACCGCCTAGCTAACTATGGCTACACCTTC
.,TRBJ2-3,TRBD2,TRBV5-1,CASSTGLAPDTQYF,TGCGCCAGCAGCACCGGACTAGCTCCAGATACGCAGTATTTT
few,TRBJ2-3,.,TRBV6-5,CASSYFTGDTQYF,TGTGCCAGCAGTTACTTCACAGGGGATACGCAGTATTTT